This TCR beta chain came from a study of cytomegalovirus exposure and HLA in healthy donors. Sequencing was performed with immunoSEQ multiplex PCR; in TCRdb, only in-frame clones are kept and a portion is missing. The sample holds 90,000 to 150,000 clones, around 89% seen once. Study observations and caveats: Rarity marked most TCR sequences, yet some public TCRs occurred in many donors.

The table lists this clone with a few counts. Its antigen is unknown. The trim removed 8 bases at V and 4 bases at J, leaving 6 bases unmatched. Germline CDR1 and CDR2: LNHNV and YYDKDF (reference sequence). CDR3 length equals 14 residues. The chain uses TRBV15 and TRBJ2-3; TRBD2 aligns across 10 bases. This TCR came from a woman aged 18-35 years in good health and CMV-seropositive. The sequencing input was PBMCs. The CDR3 is CATGSGGAPDTQYF. As DNA, the CDR3 is TGTGCCACCGGGAGCGGGGGGGCTCCAGATACGCAGTATTTT.